The 27 T cell receptor beta chains listed next were all sequenced from one sample in a study of blood T cell repertoires in COVID-19. The protocol was immunoSEQ multiplex PCR, while the TCRdb copy is restricted to in-frame clones and leaves out a portion. The data show hundreds of thousands of clones, 80% to 90% seen once. Sequencing was performed on peripheral blood. The receptors stem from a woman younger than 30 with acute or convalescent COVID-19.

The rearrangement links TRBV19 to TRBJ2-3, with no clear D. Looked up from germline, CDR1 is LNHDA and CDR2 is SQIVND (reference sequence). The ends were cut back, 6 bases at V and 0 bases at J, with 13 bases in the middle. This CDR3 is built from 15 residues. The CDR3 DNA is TGTGCCAGTAGCCCAATGGCACCTAGCACAGATACGCAGTATTTT. This encodes CASSPMAPSTDTQYF.

This clone was seen more than once but under ten times. The chain joins TRBV6-1 to TRBJ2-5, with D possibly being TRBD1 (6 bases). Germline lookup yields CDR1 MNHNS and CDR2 SASEGT. The CDR3 has 14 amino acids. V was shortened by 1 base and J by 2 bases, with 8 bases between the two germline ends. The DNA for the CDR3 is TGTGCCAGCAGTGAAGGACAGGAACAAGAGACCCAGTACTTC. Residues: CASSEGQEQETQYF.

The CDR3 DNA is TGCAGCGCTTGGACAGGGAGTAGCAATCAGCCCCAGCATTTT. It encodes CSAWTGSSNQPQHF. The V call is TRBV29-1, the J call TRBJ1-5; 8 nucleotides align to TRBD1. V dropped 7 bases and J dropped 0; count of bases not matched to a gene: 5. The CDR3 has 14 residues. Germline values: CDR1 SQVTM, CDR2 ANQGSEA.

The chain joins TRBV12-3 or TRBV12-4 to TRBJ1-2; D ambiguous. V lost 7 bases and J lost 7, with 16 bases in between. The CDR3 has 13 amino acids. The CDR3 protein is CASNRGPPPGYTF. CDR3 in DNA: TGTGCCAGCAACCGGGGTCCACCCCCTGGCTACACCTTC.

The chain uses TRBV10-1 and TRBJ2-7, with TRBD1 matching over 8 bases. V was pared by 0 bases and J by 4 bases, with 2 bases of the junction left unmatched. Germline-derived CDR1 and CDR2 are WNHNN and SYGVQD (reference sequence). This CDR3 has 14 amino acids. DNA of the CDR3: TGCGCCAGCAGTGAGTCGACAGGGGAGTACGAGCAGTACTTC. Protein: CASSESTGEYEQYF.

This chain's CDR3 is CASSLGRGLSDEQYF. In nucleotides, the CDR3 is TGCGCCAGCAGCTTGGGGAGGGGGCTTAGCGACGAGCAGTACTTC. The V call is TRBV5-1, the J call TRBJ2-7; weak D call: TRBD1 (7 bases). Germline CDR1 SGHRS, CDR2 YFSETQ. With 0 bases removed from V and 5 bases from J, the gap between germline ends came to 15 bases. There are 15 residues in the CDR3.

The chain has TRBV2 and TRBJ2-5, with 9 bases identical to TRBD1. V lost 8 bases, J lost 3 bases, and 7 bases stayed unmatched. CDR1 is SNHLY and CDR2 is FYNNEI in the germline V gene. This CDR3 is 14 amino acids long. The CDR3 loop is CASGLTGGEETQYF. In DNA form, the CDR3 reads TGTGCCAGCGGGCTAACAGGGGGCGAAGAGACCCAGTACTTC. Looking up the rest from reference TRBV2 and TRBJ2-5 gives the full variable domain: EPEVTQTPSHQVTQMGQEVILRCVPISNHLYFYWYRQILGQKVEFLVSFYNNEISEKSEIFDDQFSVERPDGSNFTLKIRSTKLEDSAMYFCASGLTGGEETQYFGPGTRLLVL.

V usage is TRBV7-2 and J usage is TRBJ1-3; 10 bases agree with TRBD1. Looked up from germline, CDR1 is SGHTA and CDR2 is FQGNSA. V shed 2 bases, J shed 0 bases, and the junction held 10 bases outside the gene matches. The CDR3 length is 19 residues. The CDR3 sequence: CASSLWGQGPLSSGNTIYF. CDR3 nucleotide sequence: TGTGCCAGCAGCTTATGGGGACAGGGGCCCCTCAGCTCTGGAAACACCATATATTTT.

The chain links TRBV7-2 to TRBJ1-3; TRBD1 matches at 7 bases. The CDR3 sequence is 15 residues long. CDR1 is SGHTA, CDR2 FQGNSA, per germline. Trimming cost V 0 bases and J 6 bases; bases outside gene matches: 5. The CDR3 spells CASSLAKGAVNTIYF. As DNA, the CDR3 is TGTGCCAGCAGCTTAGCAAAGGGGGCTGTAAACACCATATATTTT.

This chain uses TRBV4-3 with TRBJ2-7; 10 bases align to TRBD1. The CDR3 runs to 16 residues. Trimming cost V 3 bases and J 3 bases; bases outside gene matches: 8. CDR1 and CDR2 from the germline V gene are LGHNA and YSLEER. The CDR3, as DNA: TGCGCCAGCAGCCATCTACTGGGACAGGGGCTCTACGAGCAGTACTTC. This gives the protein CASSHLLGQGLYEQYF.

The J gene is TRBJ1-1, the V gene TRBV5-6; 8 positions agree with TRBD1. Germline assignment: CDR1 SGHDT and CDR2 YYEEEE. This CDR3 is built from 13 residues. V dropped 4 bases and J dropped 5; count of bases not matched to a gene: 4. CDR3 loop: CASSRTGWTEAFF. CDR3 bases: TGTGCCAGCAGCAGGACAGGGTGGACTGAAGCTTTCTTT.

This clone was picked up a small number of times. Other DNA sequences in the same sample also yield this CDR3. The rearrangement uses TRBV24-1 and TRBJ1-5, with D possibly matching TRBD1 (5 bases). Germline V lookup: CDR1 KGHDR, CDR2 SFDVKD. Deletions cut 5 bases from V and 4 bases from J, with 8 bases between. The CDR3 has 13 residues. The CDR3 bases are TGTGCCACCAGTGGGGGGGGGAATCAGCCCCAGCATTTT. It encodes CATSGGGNQPQHF.

Concerning this clone: Other DNA sequences within the sample encode an identical CDR3. This rearrangement joins TRBV4-1 to TRBJ2-2; D not certain. Between the trimmed V and J ends, which lost 4 bases and 4 bases, there was a span of 7 bases. The CDR3 extends over 13 amino acids. Germline CDR1 MGHRA, CDR2 YSYEKL. The CDR3 DNA sequence: TGCGCCAGCAGCCCTCCGGGCACCGGGGAGCTGTTTTTT. As protein: CASSPPGTGELFF.

The chain has TRBV10-2 and TRBJ1-2; 11 bases agree with TRBD1. Unmatched junction bases numbered 8, after V lost 4 bases and J lost 7 bases. The CDR3 is made up of 15 amino acids. Germline V CDR1 and CDR2: WSHSY, SAAADI. CDR3: CASSGSDRGPGGYTF. The CDR3 DNA reads TGCGCCAGCAGTGGATCGGACAGGGGGCCGGGTGGCTACACCTTC.

The V call is TRBV30, the J call TRBJ1-5, with 9 positions matching TRBD1. The CDR3 spans 14 residues. Germline V gene lookup returns CDR1 GTSNPN and CDR2 SVGIG (reference sequence). The junction had 2 bases not matched to a gene; V was cut back by 1 base and J by 4 bases. CDR3 sequence (DNA): TGTGCCTGGAGTGGGGACAGGGCAAATCAGCCCCAGCATTTT. It yields the protein CAWSGDRANQPQHF.

The CDR3 loop reads CASRPDRQYTEAFF. Here the CDR3 DNA reads TGTGCCAGTAGACCCGACAGACAGTACACTGAAGCTTTCTTT. The gene calls are TRBV19 and TRBJ1-1; D possibly corresponds to TRBD1 (5 bases). The CDR3 runs 14 residues. Trimming pared 6 bases from V and 3 bases from J, leaving 14 bases between. The germline V gene encodes CDR1 LNHDA and CDR2 SQIVND (reference sequence).

The chain links TRBV3-1 (or the pseudogene TRBV3-2) to TRBJ1-2; 9 positions match TRBD1. The CDR3 totals 16 residues. J lost 0 bases, V lost 0 bases, and 2 bases had no gene match. Germline CDR1 is LGHDT and CDR2 is YNNKEL (reference sequence). As DNA, the CDR3 is TGTGCCAGCAGCCAAGATGGGACAGGGACTAACTATGGCTACACCTTC. This translates into CASSQDGTGTNYGYTF.

The V call is TRBV19, the J call TRBJ1-1; D remains unclear. Trimming shortened V by 1 base and J by 6 bases, and 12 bases separated the two germline ends. The length of the CDR3 is 14 residues. Germline V CDR1 and CDR2: LNHDA, SQIVND (reference sequence). The CDR3 sequence: CASSIGGSGPEAFF. The DNA of the CDR3 is TGTGCCAGTAGTATAGGCGGGAGTGGCCCTGAAGCTTTCTTT. Based on the CDR3 plus reference TRBV19 and TRBJ1-1, the full variable domain is DGGITQSPKYLFRKEGQNVTLSCEQNLNHDAMYWYRQDPGQGLRLIYYSQIVNDFQKGDIAEGYSVSREKKESFPLTVTSAQKNPTAFYLCASSIGGSGPEAFFGQGTRLTVV.

The chain combines TRBV29-1 with TRBJ1-1, with D maybe TRBD1 (6 bases). Trimming left V 5 bases short and J 1 base short, with 8 bases between. CDR1 is SQVTM, CDR2 ANQGSEA, per germline. The CDR3 covers 12 residues. The CDR3 here is CSVSRGNTEAFF. Here the CDR3 DNA reads TGCAGCGTTTCCAGGGGGAACACTGAAGCTTTCTTT.

The rearrangement uses TRBV6-5 and TRBJ2-1; TRBD1 aligns across 9 bases. Germline CDR1 is MNHEY and CDR2 is SVGAGI. The junction had 8 bases not matched to a gene; V was cut back by 7 bases and J by 7 bases. The CDR3 spans 14 residues. CDR3 protein: CASTPGQGGNEQFF. The CDR3 bases are TGTGCCAGCACCCCGGGACAGGGTGGGAATGAGCAGTTCTTC.

V is TRBV7-2 and J is TRBJ2-3, with 7 bases fitting TRBD1. CDR3 length: 17 amino acids. The V gene's germline CDR1 is SGHTA and CDR2 FQGNSA. The J segment lost 4 bases and the V segment lost 2 bases, leaving 12 bases of the junction unmatched. The CDR3 here is CASSLTTTGSGSDTQYF. The CDR3, as DNA: TGTGCCAGCAGCTTAACCACGACAGGGTCGGGATCAGATACGCAGTATTTT.

The chain joins TRBV19 to TRBJ2-7, with D tentatively TRBD2 (5 bases). Germline loops: CDR1 LNHDA, CDR2 SQIVND (reference sequence). The CDR3 extends over 13 amino acids. V shed 4 bases and J shed 7 bases, with 14 bases lying between them. In DNA, the CDR3 is TGTGCCAGTAGTACTCACCAAACGGGGGAGCAGTACTTC. This gives the protein CASSTHQTGEQYF. Combining the CDR3 with reference TRBV19 and TRBJ2-7 gives the whole variable domain DGGITQSPKYLFRKEGQNVTLSCEQNLNHDAMYWYRQDPGQGLRLIYYSQIVNDFQKGDIAEGYSVSREKKESFPLTVTSAQKNPTAFYLCASSTHQTGEQYFGPGTRLTVT.

About this clone itself: Other DNA sequences in the sample encode the same CDR3. The chain carries TRBV9 and TRBJ2-5; TRBD2 aligns across 7 bases. This CDR3 is 13 amino acids long. Germline V gives CDR1 SGDLS, CDR2 YYNGEE. J was trimmed by 2 bases and V by 4 bases; bases with no gene match: 2. The CDR3 nucleotides are TGTGCCAGCAGCTTCGGGGGGCAAGAGACCCAGTACTTC. Protein sequence: CASSFGGQETQYF.

The gene calls are TRBV12-5 and TRBJ1-2, with D perhaps TRBD1 (5 bases). Trimming took 2 bases from V and 6 from J, leaving 10 bases between them. Per the germline V gene, CDR1 is LGHNT and CDR2 is FRNRAP. The CDR3 contains 13 residues. The CDR3 sequence: CASGLWQGDGYTF. The CDR3 nucleotides read TGTGCTAGTGGTTTGTGGCAGGGTGATGGCTACACCTTC. Complete variable domain (other parts from reference TRBV12-5 and TRBJ1-2): DARVTQTPRHKVTEMGQEVTMRCQPILGHNTVFWYRQTMMQGLELLAYFRNRAPLDDSGMPKDRFSAEMPDATLATLKIQPSEPRDSAVYFCASGLWQGDGYTFGSGTRLTVV.

In regard to this clone: Other DNA sequences of this sample code for an identical CDR3. V is TRBV6-6 and J is TRBJ2-6; possibly TRBD2 for D (5 bases). The V gene lost 2 bases and the J gene lost 0 bases, with 5 bases spanning the gap. CDR3 length: 15 amino acids. Germline V CDR1 and CDR2: MNHNY, SVGAGI (reference sequence). This chain's CDR3 is CASSYEGSGANVLTF. The CDR3 bases are TGTGCCAGCAGTTACGAGGGCTCTGGGGCCAACGTCCTGACTTTC.

The chain has TRBV28 and TRBJ1-5; D is unclear. Trimming removed 5 bases at V and 3 bases at J, with 11 bases between. Germline-derived CDR1 and CDR2 are MDHEN and SYDVKM. This CDR3 contains 14 residues. Here the CDR3 DNA reads TGTGCCAGCAGTCAATTGGGCCTCAATCAGCCCCAGCATTTT. This codes for CASSQLGLNQPQHF.

This clone was recorded only once. J is TRBJ2-5 and V is TRBV18; D may be TRBD2 (5 bases). Looked up from germline, CDR1 is KGHSH and CDR2 is LQKENI. This CDR3 comprises 14 residues. V lost 0 bases to trimming and J lost 1 base, with 6 bases between them. The CDR3 loop is CASSPPGSQETQYF. The CDR3 nucleotides are TGTGCCAGCTCACCACCAGGGAGCCAAGAGACCCAGTACTTC. The full variable domain, in which reference TRBV18 and TRBJ2-5 provide the parts outside the CDR3, is NAGVMQNPRHLVRRRGQEARLRCSPMKGHSHVYWYRQLPEEGLKFMVYLQKENIIDESGMPKERFSAEFPKEGPSILRIQQVVRGDSAAYFCASSPPGSQETQYFGPGTRLLVL.